Many counts were recorded for the clone carrying this T cell receptor (beta chain). The antigen remains unidentified. The V gene's germline CDR1 is MRHNA and CDR2 SNTAGT. This CDR3 spans 14 amino acids. Trimming removed 3 bases from V and 5 bases from J, with 8 bases in between. Researchers tagged individual cDNA molecules with unique molecular identifiers. TCRdb reprocessed the 5' RACE reads via MiXCR and lists one record per CDR3 protein. The table lists 53,000 or so distinct CDR3 sequences, approximately 7.5% of them singletons. The data were taken from a study of early T cells in non-severe SARS-CoV-2 infection. Study background: RNA in bulk from unsorted whole blood was sequenced, and chains were unpaired.

Study observations and caveats: Anti-spike CD8 responses were favored in VDJdb matching, and private and CD4 specificities were missed.

This chain uses TRBV6-4 with TRBJ1-6, with D unclear. Sequenced: whole blood. The receptor's source is an adult who was a healthcare worker with PCR-confirmed SARS-CoV-2 infection or an uninfected control (not recorded which). In nucleotides, the CDR3 is TGTGCCAGCAGTGATCGTGGGGATAATTCACCCCTCCACTTT. This codes for CASSDRGDNSPLHF.